The entry that follows covers one TCR beta chain sequence. This sample was included in a study of blood T cell repertoires in COVID-19. Study context: T cells, B-cell-depleted T cells, or PBMCs provided the cDNA or gDNA that served as material.

Germline values: CDR1 MNHEY, CDR2 SMNVEV (reference sequence). This CDR3 region has 15 residues. V lost 6 bases to trimming and J lost 2 bases; unmatched junction nucleotides: 8. Using immunoSEQ multiplex PCR, the repertoire was profiled, and TCRdb retains in-frame clones only, with some absent. The top ten clones hold 2.5% to 3% of a sample with some 80,000 clones, 80% to 95% of them seen once. The Seattle patients joined while their infection was active and were tracked longitudinally afterward. The TCR sequence derives from a man aged 45-65 years with COVID-19, enrolled during active disease. The sequenced sample consisted of peripheral blood. V is TRBV27 and J is TRBJ2-7; 9 bases match TRBD2. This CDR3 reads CASRPIGLAPYEQYF. CDR3 in DNA: TGTGCCAGCAGACCTATTGGACTAGCGCCCTACGAGCAGTACTTC.